The 6 T cell receptor beta chains reported below all come from one sample, sequenced in a study of T cells in Graves' hyperthyroidism and ophthalmopathy. RNA transcripts were the template for amplifying TCR beta CDR3 regions. Researchers ran a first-round RT-PCR on the TCR CDR3 using the HTBI primer set. TCRdb processed the multiplex PCR reads anew with MiXCR; each CDR3 protein has one entry. Here the sample spans some 340,000 distinct CDR3 sequences, approximately 13% being singletons. The source material was blood. The receptor source for this set is a woman in her thirties or forties with Graves' ophthalmopathy.

A remark on this clonotype: One junction end does not reproduce the germline sequence, and a read error may be involved. The genes are TRBV28 and TRBJ1-6, with a possible D match to TRBD1 (6 bases). In germline, CDR1 is MDHEN, CDR2 SYDVKM. CDR3 length equals 15 residues. CDR3 nucleotides: TGTGCCAGTTATACAGGGAGCTCCTATAATTTACCCCTCCACTTT. Its protein product is CASYTGSSYNLPLHF.

The rearrangement uses TRBV5-8 and TRBJ1-2, with 8 positions matching TRBD1. This CDR3 has 15 residues. The V gene end was trimmed by 1 base and the J gene end by 5 bases; junction bases not matched to a gene: 7. CDR1 is SGHTS, CDR2 YDEGEE, per germline. CDR3: CASSLRDRGRYGYTF. The CDR3 nucleotides read TGTGCCAGCAGCTTGCGAGACAGGGGCCGATATGGCTACACCTTC.

This clonotype was seen more than once but under ten times. The V and J genes are TRBV14 and TRBJ2-2; TRBD2 aligns across 10 bases. The V and J ends lost 4 bases and 4 bases, in that order; junction bases with no gene match: 6. Germline V CDR1 and CDR2: SGHDN, FVKESK. There are 16 residues in the CDR3. CDR3 coding DNA: TGTGCCAGCAGCCGCCGAGCGGGAGGGTTCACCGGGGAGCTGTTTTTT. It specifies CASSRRAGGFTGELFF.

This clonotype was seen repeatedly, ten times or more. This chain links TRBV6-1 with TRBJ1-1; D ambiguous. There are 15 residues in the CDR3. Germline loops: CDR1 MNHNS, CDR2 SASEGT. Trimming cost V 4 bases and J 5 bases, with 17 bases left between them. The CDR3 sequence: CASSAQAGGATEAFF. The DNA for the CDR3 is TGTGCCAGCAGTGCGCAGGCAGGAGGCGCAACTGAAGCTTTCTTT.

This clonotype has only a few counts. The chain employs TRBV3-1 and TRBJ2-2; D call uncertain. The CDR3 runs 16 residues. The germline V gene has CDR1 LGHDT and CDR2 YNNKEL (reference sequence). The ends were cut back, 2 bases at V and 1 base at J, with 11 bases in the middle. Here the CDR3 reads CASSQRVAVNTGELFF. CDR3 bases: TGTGCCAGCAGCCAAAGGGTGGCAGTGAACACCGGGGAGCTGTTTTTT.

This clonotype was seen repeatedly, ten times or more. V usage is TRBV6-1 and J usage is TRBJ1-6; D is unresolved. V was trimmed by 6 bases and J by 9 bases, leaving 18 bases between them. This CDR3 has 15 amino acids. CDR1 MNHNS and CDR2 SASEGT come from the germline V gene. CDR3: CASSETQLGGSPLHF. The CDR3 DNA follows: TGTGCCAGCAGCGAGACACAACTCGGAGGTTCACCCCTCCACTTT.